This T cell receptor (beta chain) was sequenced for a study of shared clonotypes between healthy human individuals. The study's findings and limits: Clonotype sharing levels among donors were expected to vary with sequencing depth.

A note on this clone: The antigen remains unidentified.

The table came from immunoSEQ multiplex PCR; TCRdb's copy has only in-frame clones and leaves some out. The sample shows about half a million clones, 79% of them seen only once. After removal of 3 bases from V and 1 base from J, the junction contained 9 bases not matched to a gene. The CDR3 is made up of 17 amino acids. Germline V lookup: CDR1 MGHRA, CDR2 YSYEKL. V gene TRBV4-1 combines with J gene TRBJ2-7, with 10 bases matching TRBD2. Source material: PBMCs. This receptor was identified in a woman in her thirties or forties in good health. Some clones in this sample may be carry-over from other donors' samples. The CDR3 loop is CASSHQISGRSSYEQYF. The CDR3 DNA is TGCGCCAGCAGCCACCAAATTAGCGGGAGGTCGTCCTACGAGCAGTACTTC.